This TCR beta chain appears in the sequencing data of a study of blood T cell repertoires in COVID-19. Turning to the study itself: Donors in the United States, Italy and Spain gave samples during acute or convalescent COVID-19. The cDNA or gDNA used as material had been derived from T cells, B-cell-depleted T cells, or PBMCs.

In the authors' workflow: Nucleated cell number was recorded as an estimate derived from reference gene primer amplification. Data came from immunoSEQ multiplex PCR; TCRdb stores just in-frame clones and leaves some out. The V and J calls and clone size come from that table; D and trimming were worked out from the DNA. The sample holds 300,000 to 400,000 clones, approximately 89% seen once. V shed 5 bases, J shed 0 bases, and the junction held 14 bases outside the gene matches. The germline V gene encodes CDR1 MGHRA and CDR2 YSYEKL. The CDR3 runs 19 residues. Sequencing input: peripheral blood. The TCR sequence derives from a woman in her late teens or twenties who had recovered from COVID-19. This chain connects TRBV4-1 to TRBJ2-1; TRBD2 agrees at 9 bases. CDR3 sequence reads: CASSSGGPQEYSSYNEQFF. CDR3 coding DNA: TGCGCCAGCAGCAGCGGGGGGCCTCAGGAATATAGCTCCTACAATGAGCAGTTCTTC.